This TCR beta chain was documented in a study of lymphopenia after photon versus proton radiotherapy (dated by TCRdb to the late 2010s). General notes on the study: In patients with gastrointestinal tumors who developed high-grade lymphopenia, the study compared the immunological effects of photon radiation therapy with those of proton radiation therapy. The cohort included roughly 18 patients with gastrointestinal tumors who developed lymphopenia after receiving either photon or proton therapy. The study aimed to characterize how the two radiation modalities differ in their impact on the immune system. What the authors observed across the whole study: After the lymphocyte count nadir, photon-treated repertoires showed oligoclonal expansion, especially of CD8+ Temra cells, which drove the drop in diversity. The survival association was examined only in patients who died, and the authors described better survival with proton therapy as a possibility, not as a demonstrated result. Across the cohort, an inverse correlation was found between a larger post-nadir drop in TCR diversity and overall survival time among patients who died. Proton-treated patients stayed relatively stable during treatment, while photon-treated patients lost naive T cells and TCR diversity and gained effector/memory populations.

The V and J ends are trimmed by 3 bases and 9 bases, leaving 15 bases between them. The CDR3 contains 15 residues, cysteine and phenylalanine counted. Of all the DNA, just the CDR3 is kept, 45 bases in frame from base 1. CDR1 and CDR2 are read off the germline V gene as SGHNT and YENEEA. Library creation used the immunoSEQ multiplex PCR assay. Alongside multiparametric flow cytometry, deep sequencing of rearranged TCR beta loci was used to profile the T cell repertoires. Imported from immuneACCESS, the table was reduced by TCRdb to in-frame sequences with V and J called. These copies leave out some clones; in studies compared against another copy, an unresolved V gene accounts for under half, and the cause of the remainder is not known. The sample table lists about 4,500 clones, over 60% of them with a count of one. The ten largest clones add up to 50% of the sample. Comments on this clone: What antigen it recognizes has not been identified. No clone much larger than this one lies a single base away; base qualities are absent.

This sample comprised peripheral blood, obtained from a patient treated with proton-based radiotherapy. The V gene is TRBV11-3 and the J gene is TRBJ1-6; the D gene identity is not certain. The clonotype originates from a man older than 75 with esophageal cancer. The sequenced DNA is TGTGCCAGCAGCTTTGGACTGATACATGGTTCACCCCTCCACTTT. Translated, it reads CASSFGLIHGSPLHF.